The sequence of this T cell receptor beta chain was determined in a study of cytomegalovirus exposure and HLA in healthy donors. The table came from immunoSEQ multiplex PCR; TCRdb's copy has only in-frame clones and leaves some out. The table records approximately 200,000 clones, around nine tenths of them present only once. Regarding this clone: What it recognizes is unknown.

Findings and limits, study-wide: Cytomegalovirus-associated TCR beta chains were listed, numbering roughly 150. It was reported that the classifier diagnosed cytomegalovirus status with high specificity and sensitivity in both the original and validation cohorts. It was found in a later analysis that first-cohort TCR clusters tended to co-occur in the roughly 120 validation repertoires.

What was sequenced was PBMCs. The TCR was taken from a young woman in good health and CMV-seronegative.

The CDR3 is CASSQDGLSGANVLTF. The CDR3 DNA follows: TGCGCCAGCAGCCAAGATGGCCTTTCTGGGGCCAACGTCCTGACTTTC. The V call is TRBV4-3, the J call TRBJ2-6; D uncertain. V was cut by 0 bases and J by 1 base, with 7 bases left in between. CDR1 is LGHNA, CDR2 YSLEER, per germline. This CDR3 comprises 16 residues.